This paragraph reports one T cell receptor beta chain. This clonotype occurred a few times. What antigen it recognizes has not been identified. It has no much larger one-base neighbor in the sample; base qualities were not kept. Libraries were constructed by PCR. DNA from cultured CD4+ T cells was subjected to TCR sequencing with the Oncomine TCR Beta short-read assay at the Johns Hopkins FTIC core. The QIAamp micro DNA kit was used to extract genomic DNA from the cultured CD4+ T cells. The Oncomine TCR Beta libraries from cultured CD4+ T cells were pooled using unique dual indexes and then sequenced on an Illumina iSeq 100. On the authors' methods: Non-productive sequences were removed, and CDR3s not starting with C, not ending with F or W, or shorter than 7 amino acids were discarded. The MANAFEST web application was used to identify antigen-specific clonotypes by comparing peptide-stimulated wells against reference wells and other culture wells. An FDR below 0.05, an odds ratio above 5, and a productive frequency above 0.1% in at least two of three replicate wells were required for clones to be considered positive. A clonotype counted as cross-reactive if it showed significant expansion both in the SARS-CoV-2 spike wells and in at least one common cold coronavirus spike condition. Similarity between CDR3 sequences was evaluated in R version 3.6.1 using Levenshtein distances (stringdist) and unrooted phylogenetic trees (ape). The public reads were reprocessed in TCRdb via fastp at Q25 and MiXCR, keeping in-frame beta chains. Rows merge per CDR3 protein into single entries with the most common DNA and genes. None of the V and J calls come from the authors' own analysis; TCRdb made them. Present in this sample are more than 8,500 distinct CDR3 sequences, roughly 31% of which were seen just once. The ten largest clones capture about 11% of the sample.

These data originate in a study of vaccination and CD4 T cells after COVID-19 (dated by TCRdb to between 2022 and 2023). About the study as a whole: The convalescent cohort comprised six males and four females, including two Hispanic individuals, seven Caucasians, two Asians and one multiracial person. Two doses of either the Pfizer-BioNTech BNT162b2 vaccine (n=8) or the Moderna mRNA-1273 vaccine (n=2) were administered to participants. Post-COVID blood samples were collected from convalescent patients a median of approximately 100 days after diagnosis, with a range of about 35 to 161 days. The time from the second vaccine dose to post-vaccine blood sampling had a median of around 72 days and ranged from about 12 to 250 days. For stimulating the cultures, overlapping spike peptide pools were used, derived from SARS-CoV-2 as well as from the common cold coronaviruses HCoV-NL63, HCoV-OC43 and HCoV-229E. As controls, cultures received a CEFX viral epitope pool (the positive control), an HIV-1 Nef peptide pool (the negative control), or no peptide at all. The spike-specific CD4+ TCR repertoire was compared before and after mRNA vaccination in around ten COVID-19 convalescent patients and a few infection-naive healthy vaccine recipients. Memory CD4+ T cell crossreactivity between SARS-CoV-2 and common cold coronavirus spike proteins was assessed at the TCR clonotype level in an earlier paper using these donors. Study-wide findings and limitations: In convalescent patients, nearly all vaccine-specific clones (304 of 307) were found to be mono-reactive for SARS-CoV-2 spike rather than cross-reactive with common cold coronaviruses. Only a relatively small number of convalescent patients were included in the study, and early timepoints following natural infection were not analyzed. Among convalescent patients, a median around 83% of the SARS-CoV-2-reactive clones seen after vaccination appeared only after vaccination, which suggests priming specific to the vaccine. The median number of SARS-CoV-2-reactive clonotypes rose from 21 after infection to 35 to 45 after vaccination, but the change was not significant.

The sample's treatment or condition label is to be understood as: approximately nine-day PBMC culture with coronavirus spike peptide pools or control peptides (ViraFEST assay). CD4+ T cells from unexposed donors were collected before the COVID-19 pandemic (2011-2018). The ViraFEST assay was used in the study, in which antigen-specific T cells were expanded with peptide pools and expanded clonotypes were subsequently identified by TCR sequencing. Each well held approximately 2 million PBMCs cultured in IMDM containing approximately 5% human AB serum and about 10 IU/ml IL-2, with approximately 9.2 ug/ml peptide pools added. On days 3 and 7, half of the culture medium was replaced with fresh IL-2-containing medium. Once the cells had been in culture for roughly 10 days, the EasySep CD4+ T cell isolation kit was used to isolate CD4+ T cells by negative selection. As cell number allowed, CD4+ T cells from unexposed donors were tested for reactivity to SARS-CoV-2 S and N and to four common cold coronavirus spike pools. PBMCs were separated from whole blood using Ficoll-Paque Plus gradient centrifugation and then either used fresh or cryopreserved at -140C. Each culture condition was generally run in triplicate wells. The leukapheresis product for the unexposed donors was obtained through commercial purchase.

The V end gives up 3 bases and the J end 10 bases, leaving 14 bases in the junction not matched to a gene. Spanning cysteine to phenylalanine, the CDR3 consists of 16 amino acids. Only the CDR3 portion is preserved as DNA: 48 bases, with reading frame beginning at the first base. The germline V gene (reference sequence) yields DFQATT for CDR1 and SNEGSKA for CDR2. In this chain, TRBV20-1 is recombined with TRBJ1-6; TRBD1 matches 8 bases in the middle. The origin of this receptor is a human donor in good health. Sequenced: CD4+ T cells from blood, cultured in vitro. The bases are TGCAGTGCTAGGCCCCCCGACAGGGGAGGTGGGTCACCCCTCCACTTT. The resulting protein is CSARPPDRGGGSPLHF.